The 8 T cell receptor beta chains listed next were all sequenced from one sample in a study of T cell repertoires in cytomegalovirus infection. Using its own MiXCR run on the reads, TCRdb lists one record per CDR3 protein. This table holds approximately 910,000 distinct CDR3 sequences, around 29% found once. Antigens of these TCRs are unknown. Sequenced material: cultured CD8+ T cells from PBMCs, taken from culture after CMV antigen stimulation. The receptors shown here come from a human donor in good health (CMV status not recorded). Some clones in this sample may be carry-over from other donors' samples.

V gene TRBV5-4 combines with J gene TRBJ2-5; 7 nucleotides align to TRBD1. Trimming cost V 1 base and J 0 bases; bases outside gene matches: 9. CDR1 is SGHNT, CDR2 YYREEE, per germline (reference sequence). This CDR3 region has 17 residues. The CDR3 DNA sequence: TGTGCCAGCAGCTTGAGTCACTACGGGACAGACCAAGAGACCCAGTACTTC. Translating it yields CASSLSHYGTDQETQYF.

This clonotype was seen more than once but under ten times. The rearrangement uses TRBV12-3 or TRBV12-4 and TRBJ2-1; TRBD1 agrees at 10 bases. The CDR3 is 16 residues long. The trim removed 6 bases at V and 7 bases at J, leaving 12 bases unmatched. This CDR3 is CASSPDPGQGWNEQFF. Written as DNA, the CDR3 is TGTGCCAGCAGCCCCGATCCGGGACAGGGGTGGAATGAGCAGTTCTTC.

This clonotype has only a few counts. This rearrangement joins TRBV20-1 to TRBJ2-7; no firm D call. Trimming removed 0 bases from V and 0 bases from J, with 6 bases in between. The CDR3 is made up of 13 amino acids. Germline CDR1 DFQATT, CDR2 SNEGSKA (reference sequence). In DNA form, the CDR3 reads TGCAGTGCTAGAGACTTGAGCTCCTACGAGCAGTACTTC. Amino acids: CSARDLSSYEQYF.

This clonotype was observed many times. The chain carries TRBV7-9 and TRBJ1-5; 7 bases agree with TRBD1. This CDR3 is built from 15 residues. V gave up 4 bases and J gave up 7 bases; unmatched junction bases: 10. CDR1 and CDR2 (germline): SEHNR, FQNEAQ (reference sequence). Here the CDR3 reads CASSSITGAGQPQHF. The CDR3 DNA reads TGTGCCAGCAGCTCAATTACAGGGGCCGGCCAGCCCCAGCATTTT.

The chain couples TRBV14 to TRBJ1-1; no clear D. In germline, CDR1 is SGHDN, CDR2 FVKESK. V shed 4 bases and J shed 6 bases, with 15 bases lying between them. The CDR3 loop spans 14 amino acids. The CDR3 DNA sequence: TGTGCCAGCAGCCTTCTAATGGGGATGGCTGAAGCTTTCTTT. Translated: CASSLLMGMAEAFF. The variable domain in full, completed from reference TRBV14 and TRBJ1-1, reads EAGVTQFPSHSVIEKGQTVTLRCDPISGHDNLYWYRRVMGKEIKFLLHFVKESKQDESGMPNNRFLAERTGGTYSTLKVQPAELEDSGVYFCASSLLMGMAEAFFGQGTRLTVV.

This clonotype has just one count. V and J are TRBV27 and TRBJ2-6, with TRBD2 matching over 7 bases. The germline CDR1 and CDR2 sequences are MNHEY and SMNVEV (reference sequence). This CDR3 contains 14 residues. After removal of 6 bases from V and 3 bases from J, the junction contained 2 bases not matched to a gene. The CDR3, as DNA: TGTGCCAGCAGGGGGGGGTATGGGGCCAACGTCCTGACTTTC. Its protein is CASRGGYGANVLTF. Looking up the rest from reference TRBV27 and TRBJ2-6 gives the full variable domain: EAQVTQNPRYLITVTGKKLTVTCSQNMNHEYMSWYRQDPGLGLRQIYYSMNVEVTDKGDVPEGYKVSRKEKRNFPLILESPSPNQTSLYFCASRGGYGANVLTFGAGSRLTVL.

This clonotype was detected ten times or more. J is TRBJ2-1 and V is TRBV7-2; 9 bases fit TRBD2. The trim removed 5 bases at V and 16 bases at J, leaving 12 bases unmatched. This CDR3 is built from 13 residues. CDR1 is SGHTA and CDR2 is FQGNSA in the germline V gene. CDR3 region: CASSPPGVAGVFF. The CDR3 coding sequence is TGTGCCAGCAGCCCCCCAGGGGTAGCGGGGGTCTTCTTC.

This clonotype has a count of ten or more. This rearrangement joins TRBV27 to TRBJ2-7, with D hard to call. Trimming left V 6 bases short and J 0 bases short, with 6 bases between. The CDR3 runs 12 residues. From germline, CDR1 is MNHEY and CDR2 SMNVEV (reference sequence). The DNA of the CDR3 is TGTGCCAGCAGCTCGCCCTCCTACGAGCAGTACTTC. Its translation: CASSSPSYEQYF.